One and the same sample provided the 26 T cell receptor beta chains below, sequenced in a study of T cells expressing NK-cell markers. For each CDR3 protein, TCRdb gives one entry from its re-call of the 5' RACE reads, without DNA. In all, the sample yields roughly 390,000 distinct CDR3 sequences. The sample taken for sequencing was blood T cells: a sorted CD56 or NKG2C T cell subset, CD4+ or CD8+ T cells, or bulk PBMC T cells (not recorded which). Every receptor here comes from a man between 18 and 69 years old in good health.

The chain joins TRBV7-8 to TRBJ2-1; no DNA is available, so the TRBD1 call from TCRdb remains unchecked. The length of the CDR3 is 15 residues. Germline values: CDR1 SGHVS, CDR2 FQNEAQ. The CDR3 sequence is CASSGTGTANNEQFF.

This chain uses TRBV5-6 with TRBJ1-2; TCRdb's D call of TRBD1 is untestable without DNA. This CDR3 is 16 amino acids long. The germline CDR1 and CDR2 sequences are SGHDT and YYEEEE. The CDR3: CASSSRPGTANYGYTF.

The V call is TRBV20-1, the J call TRBJ1-4; TCRdb reports TRBD1, a call that lacks DNA to check it against. This CDR3 is 14 amino acids long. Germline V gene lookup returns CDR1 DFQATT and CDR2 SNEGSKA (reference sequence). The CDR3 loop reads CSASPRDRNEKLFF.

The rearrangement links TRBV7-2 to TRBJ2-3; TCRdb names TRBD1, which stays unverified in the absence of DNA. The CDR3 contains 16 residues. Germline-derived CDR1 and CDR2 are SGHTA and FQGNSA. The CDR3 loop reads CASSFRWAGSTDTQYF.

The genes are TRBV28 and TRBJ2-7; no DNA is available, so the TRBD2 call from TCRdb remains unchecked. The CDR3 has 14 amino acids. The germline gives CDR1 MDHEN, CDR2 SYDVKM. CDR3 residues: CASSLPSGIYEQYF.

This sequence joins TRBV7-7 and TRBJ2-2; TCRdb's D call, TRBD1, is unchecked because there is no DNA. The CDR3 spans 17 residues. The V gene's germline CDR1 is SSHAT and CDR2 FNYEAQ (reference sequence). CDR3 in amino acids: CASSFLGTTTNTGELFF.

The chain carries TRBV7-3 and TRBJ1-6; TCRdb's assignment of TRBD1 cannot be checked, as there is no DNA. The CDR3 runs 15 residues. Per germline, CDR1 SGHTA and CDR2 FQGTGA. CDR3 residues: CASSSQGSYNSPLHF.

The chain carries TRBV24-1 and TRBJ2-3. Germline CDR1 reads KGHDR; CDR2 reads SFDVKD. This CDR3 region has 12 residues. The CDR3 protein is CATESDIHTQYF.

The chain uses TRBV7-9 and TRBJ2-3. The CDR3 contains 14 residues. Per germline, CDR1 SEHNR and CDR2 FQNEAQ (reference sequence). The CDR3 protein is CASSFRSVADTQYF.

The V gene is TRBV7-8, the J gene TRBJ2-2; TCRdb gives TRBD2 as the D gene, but with no DNA this cannot be confirmed. Germline loops: CDR1 SGHVS, CDR2 FQNEAQ. This CDR3 region has 15 residues. The CDR3 region is CASSLVFRLVGELFF.

The chain links TRBV27 to TRBJ2-7; TCRdb lists TRBD1, though no DNA is available to test this call. This CDR3 region has 14 residues. Germline CDR1 reads MNHEY; CDR2 reads SMNVEV (reference sequence). CDR3 protein: CASQKQGIPYEQYF.

The chain uses TRBV12-3 or TRBV12-4 and TRBJ1-6; the TCRdb call, TRBD1, lacks DNA for checking. This CDR3 has 15 amino acids. CDR3 amino acids: CASTLIQGANSPLHF.

The J gene is TRBJ1-1, the V gene TRBV12-3 or TRBV12-4. The CDR3 runs to 15 residues. The CDR3 protein is CASSPQATVNTEAFF.

The chain carries TRBV29-1 and TRBJ1-1. Germline CDR1 and CDR2: SQVTM and ANQGSEA. CDR3 length: 12 residues. This chain's CDR3 is CSGVNWDGPYFF. Full variable domain (remainder filled in from reference TRBV29-1 and TRBJ1-1): SAVISQKPSRDICQRGTSLTIQCQVDSQVTMMFWYRQQPGQSLTLIATANQGSEATYESGFVIDKFPISRPNLTFSTLTVSNMSPEDSSIYLCSGVNWDGPYFFGQGTRLTVV.

The V call is TRBV7-3, the J call TRBJ1-6; TCRdb lists TRBD1, though no DNA is available to test this call. The CDR3 covers 15 residues. CDR1 and CDR2 from the germline V gene are SGHTA and FQGTGA. The CDR3 protein is CASSLDGQVNSPLHF.

The chain carries TRBV18 and TRBJ1-1; TCRdb's D gene call, TRBD1, goes unchecked for lack of DNA. Germline CDR1 KGHSH, CDR2 LQKENI. The CDR3 runs to 15 residues. The CDR3 reads CASSLTTGLNTEAFF.

The CDR3 reads CASGLVREGAYTEAFF. The chain couples TRBV12-5 to TRBJ1-1; TCRdb's D call, TRBD1, is unchecked because there is no DNA. Germline-derived CDR1 and CDR2 are LGHNT and FRNRAP. The CDR3 loop spans 16 amino acids.

The rearrangement joins TRBV12-3 or TRBV12-4 to TRBJ2-3; TCRdb's assignment of TRBD2 cannot be checked, as there is no DNA. The CDR3 is 16 residues long. The CDR3 here is CASSRLAGAPTDTQYF.

The chain is built from TRBV2 and TRBJ2-6. CDR3 length: 14 amino acids. Germline V gene sequence: CDR1 SNHLY, CDR2 FYNNEI. CDR3 sequence: CASSYQAGANVLTF.

The CDR3 region is CASSLSGRPFSPLHF. This chain links TRBV5-6 with TRBJ1-6. CDR1 is SGHDT, CDR2 YYEEEE, per germline. This CDR3 contains 15 residues.

V and J are TRBV29-1 and TRBJ2-1; TCRdb's D call of TRBD2 is untestable without DNA. The germline V gene encodes CDR1 SQVTM and CDR2 ANQGSEA. CDR3 length: 14 amino acids. CDR3 region: CSDLPGLGTNEQFF.

The chain is built from TRBV6-5 and TRBJ2-6. Germline V CDR1 and CDR2: MNHEY, SVGAGI. This CDR3 comprises 16 residues. The CDR3 is CASSYSQGSGANVLTF.

The V call is TRBV7-8, the J call TRBJ1-2; TCRdb's D call of TRBD1 is untestable without DNA. The CDR3 spans 13 residues. Germline lookup yields CDR1 SGHVS and CDR2 FQNEAQ. The chain's CDR3 is CASSADRVHGYTF.

The gene calls are TRBV29-1 and TRBJ1-1; TCRdb indicates TRBD1, and absent DNA this call remains unverified. This CDR3 spans 16 amino acids. Germline V gene data show CDR1 as SQVTM and CDR2 as ANQGSEA. Here the CDR3 reads CSVLTPRGAVNTEAFF.

The genes are TRBV2 and TRBJ2-1. The germline CDR1 and CDR2 sequences are SNHLY and FYNNEI. This CDR3 comprises 14 residues. The CDR3 reads CASSQVSSYNEQFF.

The chain links TRBV18 to TRBJ2-5. The CDR3 totals 13 residues. The germline V gene has CDR1 KGHSH and CDR2 LQKENI. This CDR3 reads CASSPNQRETQYF.